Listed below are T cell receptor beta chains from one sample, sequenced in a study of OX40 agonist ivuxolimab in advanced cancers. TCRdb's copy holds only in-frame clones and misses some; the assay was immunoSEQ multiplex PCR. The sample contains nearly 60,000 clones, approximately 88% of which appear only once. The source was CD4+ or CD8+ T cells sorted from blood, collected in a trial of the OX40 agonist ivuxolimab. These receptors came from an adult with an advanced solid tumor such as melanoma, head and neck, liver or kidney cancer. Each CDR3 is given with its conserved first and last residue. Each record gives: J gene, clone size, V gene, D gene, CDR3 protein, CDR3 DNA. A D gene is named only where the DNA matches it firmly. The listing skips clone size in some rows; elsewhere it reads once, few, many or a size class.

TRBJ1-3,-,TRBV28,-,CASSFAFGVANTIYF,TGTGCCAGCAGTTTTGCGTTCGGGGTGGCAAACACCATATATTTT
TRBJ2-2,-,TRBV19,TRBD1,CASRPDRGRTRNTGELFF,TGTGCCAGTAGACCCGACAGGGGGCGTACAAGGAACACCGGGGAGCTGTTTTTT
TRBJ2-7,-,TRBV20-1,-,CSARDGVGQYF,TGCAGTGCTAGAGACGGCGTCGGGCAGTACTTC
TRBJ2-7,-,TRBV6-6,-,CASSKGGYEQYF,TGTGCCAGCTCCAAGGGCGGTTACGAGCAGTACTTC
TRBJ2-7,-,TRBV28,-,CASSAIVAPYEQYF,TGTGCCAGCAGTGCCATAGTAGCACCCTACGAGCAGTACTTC
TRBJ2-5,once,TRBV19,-,CASSPRQRQETQYF,TGTGCCAGTAGTCCAAGACAGCGACAAGAGACCCAGTACTTC
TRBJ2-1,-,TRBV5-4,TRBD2,CASSMTSGSNNEQFF,TGTGCCAGCAGCATGACTAGCGGGAGCAACAATGAGCAGTTCTTC
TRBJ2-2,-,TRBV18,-,CASSPLDITGELFF,TGTGCCAGCTCACCACTGGATATCACCGGGGAGCTGTTTTTT
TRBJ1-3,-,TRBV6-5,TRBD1,CASSPRGAGNTIYF,TGTGCCAGCAGCCCCAGGGGGGCTGGAAACACCATATATTTT
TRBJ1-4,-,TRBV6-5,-,CASKNGGGFEKLFF,TGTGCCAGCAAGAACGGGGGAGGTTTTGAAAAACTGTTTTTT
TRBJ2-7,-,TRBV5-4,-,CASSLSIGDNYEQYF,TGTGCCAGCAGCTTATCTATCGGGGACAACTACGAGCAGTACTTC
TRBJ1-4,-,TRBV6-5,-,CASKSYGGYEKLFF,TGTGCCAGCAAGAGCTACGGGGGATATGAAAAACTGTTTTTT
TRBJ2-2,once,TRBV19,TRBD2,CASRTSLNTGELFF,TGTGCCAGCCGGACTAGCCTGAACACCGGGGAGCTGTTTTTT
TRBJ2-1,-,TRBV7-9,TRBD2,CASSFLAGAYNEQFF,TGTGCCAGCAGCTTTCTAGCGGGAGCTTACAATGAGCAGTTCTTC
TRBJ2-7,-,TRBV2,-,CASRSGAGRYEQYF,TGTGCCAGCAGGTCCGGGGCCGGGCGGTACGAGCAGTACTTC
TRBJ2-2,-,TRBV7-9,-,CASSFKTDTGELFF,TGTGCCAGCAGCTTTAAGACGGATACCGGGGAGCTGTTTTTT
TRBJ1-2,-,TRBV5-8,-,CASSLAYSGRGYGYTF,TGTGCCAGCAGCTTGGCCTATTCGGGCAGGGGCTATGGCTACACCTTC
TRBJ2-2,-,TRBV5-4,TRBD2,CASRLAGDTGELFF,TGTGCCAGCCGACTAGCGGGAGACACCGGGGAGCTGTTTTTT
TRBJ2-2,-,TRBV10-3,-,CAIGSGTTWGGELFF,TGTGCCATCGGATCCGGGACGACCTGGGGCGGGGAGCTGTTTTTT
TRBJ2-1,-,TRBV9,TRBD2,CASSVEDPSGWRRSNEQFF,TGTGCCAGCAGCGTAGAAGATCCTAGCGGGTGGAGAAGGAGCAATGAGCAGTTCTTC
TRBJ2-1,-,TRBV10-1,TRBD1,CASSPGQGPSEQFF,TGCGCCAGCAGCCCCGGACAGGGGCCGAGTGAGCAGTTCTTC
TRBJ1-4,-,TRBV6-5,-,CASSPRHRDEKLFF,TGTGCCAGCAGTCCCCGTCACCGGGATGAAAAACTGTTTTTT
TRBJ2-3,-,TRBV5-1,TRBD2,CASSLAATSGSDTQYF,TGCGCCAGCAGCTTGGCCGCGACTAGCGGGAGCGATACGCAGTATTTT
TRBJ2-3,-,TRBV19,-,CASSLGRLGSTDTQYF,TGTGCCAGTAGTCTAGGGCGGTTGGGCAGCACAGATACGCAGTATTTT
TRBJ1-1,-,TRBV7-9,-,CASSPPGQILMNTEAFF,TGTGCCAGCAGCCCGCCGGGACAAATCTTGATGAACACTGAAGCTTTCTTT
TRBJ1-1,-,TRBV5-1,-,CASSPRGGRTEAFF,TGCGCCAGCAGCCCGCGGGGCGGGAGGACTGAAGCTTTCTTT
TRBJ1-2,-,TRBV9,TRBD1,CASSVDWTGVGYTF,TGTGCCAGCAGCGTAGACTGGACAGGGGTTGGCTACACCTTC